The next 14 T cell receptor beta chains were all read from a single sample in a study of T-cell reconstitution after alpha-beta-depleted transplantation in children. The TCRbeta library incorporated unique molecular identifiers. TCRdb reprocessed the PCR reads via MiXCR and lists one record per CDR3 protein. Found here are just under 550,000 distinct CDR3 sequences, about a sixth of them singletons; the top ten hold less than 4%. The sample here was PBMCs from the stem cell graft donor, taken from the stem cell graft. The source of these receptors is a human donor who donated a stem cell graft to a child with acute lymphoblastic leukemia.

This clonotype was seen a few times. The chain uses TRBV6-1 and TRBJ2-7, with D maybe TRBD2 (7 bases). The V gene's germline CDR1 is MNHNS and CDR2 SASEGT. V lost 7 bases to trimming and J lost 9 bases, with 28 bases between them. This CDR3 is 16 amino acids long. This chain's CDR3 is CASTPPPGYGGRGQYF. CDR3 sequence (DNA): TGTGCCAGCACCCCGCCACCAGGGTACGGGGGGCGAGGGCAGTACTTC.

CDR3 loop: CASSRGLARVPDTQYF. CDR3 DNA sequence: TGTGCCAGCAGTCGGGGACTAGCGAGAGTCCCAGATACGCAGTATTTT. The chain is built from TRBV12-3 or TRBV12-4 and TRBJ2-3; 10 bases line up with TRBD2. This CDR3 comprises 16 residues. V lost 5 bases to trimming and J lost 4 bases; unmatched junction nucleotides: 9.

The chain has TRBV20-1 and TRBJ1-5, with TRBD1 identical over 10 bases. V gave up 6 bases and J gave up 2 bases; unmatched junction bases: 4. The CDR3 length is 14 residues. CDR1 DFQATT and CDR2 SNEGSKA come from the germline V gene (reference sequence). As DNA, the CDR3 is TGCAGTGCCGGCGGGACAGGGGGCAATCAGCCCCAGCATTTT. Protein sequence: CSAGGTGGNQPQHF.

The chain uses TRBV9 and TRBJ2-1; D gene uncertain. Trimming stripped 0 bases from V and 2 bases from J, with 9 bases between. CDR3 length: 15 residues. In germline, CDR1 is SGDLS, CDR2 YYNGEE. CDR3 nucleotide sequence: TGTGCCAGCAGCGTAGCGGGCGTCACCTACAATGAGCAGTTCTTC. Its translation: CASSVAGVTYNEQFF.

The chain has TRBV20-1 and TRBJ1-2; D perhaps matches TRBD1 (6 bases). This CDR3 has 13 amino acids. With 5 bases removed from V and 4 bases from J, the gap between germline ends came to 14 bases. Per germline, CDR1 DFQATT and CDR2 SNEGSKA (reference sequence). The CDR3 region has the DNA TGCAGTGCTGGCGAACAGGGTCCCTATGGCTACACCTTC. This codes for CSAGEQGPYGYTF.

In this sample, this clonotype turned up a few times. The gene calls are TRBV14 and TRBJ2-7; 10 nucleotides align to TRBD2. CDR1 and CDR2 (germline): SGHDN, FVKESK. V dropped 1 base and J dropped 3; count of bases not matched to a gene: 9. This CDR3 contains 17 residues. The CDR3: CASSQGLAGERVYEQYF. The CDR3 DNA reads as TGTGCCAGCAGCCAAGGTCTAGCGGGAGAGCGGGTCTACGAGCAGTACTTC.

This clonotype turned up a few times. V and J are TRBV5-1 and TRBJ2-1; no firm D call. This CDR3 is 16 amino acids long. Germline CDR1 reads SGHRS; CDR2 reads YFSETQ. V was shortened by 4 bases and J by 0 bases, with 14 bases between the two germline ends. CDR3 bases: TGCGCCAGCAGCCCCGGTTTGGGGTACTCCTACAATGAGCAGTTCTTC. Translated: CASSPGLGYSYNEQFF.

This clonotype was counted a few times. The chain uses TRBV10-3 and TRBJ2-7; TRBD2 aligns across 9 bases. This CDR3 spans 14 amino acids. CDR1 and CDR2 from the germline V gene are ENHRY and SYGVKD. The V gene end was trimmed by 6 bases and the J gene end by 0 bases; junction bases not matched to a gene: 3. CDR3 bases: TGTGCCATCAGCCCGACTAGCGGCTCCTACGAGCAGTACTTC. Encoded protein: CAISPTSGSYEQYF.

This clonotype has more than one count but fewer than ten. In nucleotides, the CDR3 is TGCAGTGCTAGACTTAGCGGGAGTTGGCGCGAGCAGTACTTC. It codes for CSARLSGSWREQYF. The V and J genes are TRBV20-1 and TRBJ2-7; 9 nucleotides line up with TRBD2. The CDR3 is 14 residues long. The germline gives CDR1 DFQATT, CDR2 SNEGSKA (reference sequence). The V gene end was trimmed by 2 bases and the J gene end by 6 bases; junction bases not matched to a gene: 8.

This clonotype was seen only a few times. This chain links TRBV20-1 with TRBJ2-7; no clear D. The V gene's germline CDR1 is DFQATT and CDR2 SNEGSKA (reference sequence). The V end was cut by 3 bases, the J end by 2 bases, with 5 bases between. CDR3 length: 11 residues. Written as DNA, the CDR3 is TGCAGTGCTAGTGTCGCCTACGAGCAGTACTTC. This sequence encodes CSASVAYEQYF.

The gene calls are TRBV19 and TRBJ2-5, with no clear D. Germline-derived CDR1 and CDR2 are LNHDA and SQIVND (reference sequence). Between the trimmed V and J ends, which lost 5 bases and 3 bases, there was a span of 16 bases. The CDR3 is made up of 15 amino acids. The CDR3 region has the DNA TGTGCCAGTAGTCGACGAAGGGTAAACGAAGAGACCCAGTACTTC. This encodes CASSRRRVNEETQYF.

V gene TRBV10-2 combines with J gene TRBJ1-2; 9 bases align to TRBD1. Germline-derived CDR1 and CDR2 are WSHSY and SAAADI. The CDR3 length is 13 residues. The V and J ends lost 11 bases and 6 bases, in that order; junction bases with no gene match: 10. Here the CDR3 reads CAAKGQGRDGYTF. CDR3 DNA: TGCGCCGCTAAGGGACAGGGTCGGGATGGCTACACCTTC.

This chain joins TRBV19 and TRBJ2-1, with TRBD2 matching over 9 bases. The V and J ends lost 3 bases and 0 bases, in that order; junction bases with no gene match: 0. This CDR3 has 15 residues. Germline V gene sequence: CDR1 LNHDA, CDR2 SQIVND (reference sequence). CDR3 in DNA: TGTGCCAGTAGTATTAGCGGGAGCTCCTACAATGAGCAGTTCTTC. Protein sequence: CASSISGSSYNEQFF.

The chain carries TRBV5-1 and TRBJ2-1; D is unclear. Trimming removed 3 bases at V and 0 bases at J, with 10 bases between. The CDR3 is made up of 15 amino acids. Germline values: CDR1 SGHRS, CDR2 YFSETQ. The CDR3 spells CASSSDKTSYNEQFF. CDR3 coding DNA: TGCGCCAGCAGCTCAGACAAGACCTCCTACAATGAGCAGTTCTTC.